This T cell receptor beta chain originates from a study of T cells in Graves' hyperthyroidism and ophthalmopathy. At least ten counts were recorded for this clonotype. Using RNA transcripts as the source, TCR beta CDR3 regions were amplified. First-round RT-PCR with HTBI primers amplified the TCR CDR3 region. TCRdb re-analysed the multiplex PCR reads in MiXCR, keeping a single row per CDR3 protein. Among fewer than 650,000 distinct CDR3 sequences listed, about 14% were seen once. The V gene's germline CDR1 is DFQATT and CDR2 SNEGSKA (reference sequence). Trimming pared 4 bases from V and 0 bases from J, leaving 16 bases between. This CDR3 region has 16 residues.

This clonotype originated in a woman aged 25 to 39 with Graves' hyperthyroidism that later progressed to Graves' ophthalmopathy. The V and J genes are TRBV20-1 and TRBJ2-1; D may correspond to TRBD1 or TRBD2 (6 bases each). The sample was blood. CDR3 residues: CSAIKGGALSYNEQFF. In DNA, the CDR3 is TGCAGTGCTATTAAGGGGGGAGCCCTCTCCTACAATGAGCAGTTCTTC.